The entry that follows covers one TCR beta chain sequence. This table comes from immunoSEQ multiplex PCR, and its TCRdb copy is limited to in-frame clones, with some not included. Among tens of thousands of clones listed, roughly nine tenths were seen once. This record belongs to a study of T cell changes during pregnancy in multiple sclerosis. CDR3 length: 13 residues. Germline lookup yields CDR1 LGHNA and CDR2 YSLEER. V gave up 0 bases and J gave up 8 bases, with 7 bases separating them. The starting material was peripheral blood, obtained after pregnancy. The clonotype was recovered from a female donor in good health, enrolled as a control in a pregnancy study. The rearrangement joins TRBV4-3 to TRBJ1-4; D is unclear. CDR3 nucleotides: TGCGCCAGCAGCCAAGACATTGAGGAAAAACTGTTTTTT. It codes for CASSQDIEEKLFF.